This entry describes one T cell receptor beta chain. Its target is unknown. Both 60 Vbeta primers and 13 Jbeta primers went into the PCR. Only in-frame clones appear in the TCRdb table, and some are missing; sequencing was by immunoSEQ multiplex PCR. Among 100,000 to 150,000 clones, approximately 80% were seen once, and the ten largest hold approximately 6.3%. These data originate in a study of cytomegalovirus exposure and HLA in healthy donors. Study conclusions and caveats: Being productive about 87% or about 30% of the time was typical of most TCR beta V segments in an earlier analysis.

The donors gave bone marrow, and they were healthy. Germline CDR1 and CDR2: MNHEY and SVGAGI. Between the trimmed V and J ends, which lost 0 bases and 1 base, there was a span of 11 bases. This CDR3 contains 16 residues. The V and J genes are TRBV6-5 and TRBJ2-3, with TRBD2 as a possible D gene (6 bases). Sequencing input: PBMCs. This clonotype was sampled from a man between 18 and 29 years old in good health and CMV-seropositive. The CDR3 is CASSYSITGGTDTQYF. The DNA of the CDR3 is TGTGCCAGCAGTTACTCGATCACGGGAGGCACAGATACGCAGTATTTT.